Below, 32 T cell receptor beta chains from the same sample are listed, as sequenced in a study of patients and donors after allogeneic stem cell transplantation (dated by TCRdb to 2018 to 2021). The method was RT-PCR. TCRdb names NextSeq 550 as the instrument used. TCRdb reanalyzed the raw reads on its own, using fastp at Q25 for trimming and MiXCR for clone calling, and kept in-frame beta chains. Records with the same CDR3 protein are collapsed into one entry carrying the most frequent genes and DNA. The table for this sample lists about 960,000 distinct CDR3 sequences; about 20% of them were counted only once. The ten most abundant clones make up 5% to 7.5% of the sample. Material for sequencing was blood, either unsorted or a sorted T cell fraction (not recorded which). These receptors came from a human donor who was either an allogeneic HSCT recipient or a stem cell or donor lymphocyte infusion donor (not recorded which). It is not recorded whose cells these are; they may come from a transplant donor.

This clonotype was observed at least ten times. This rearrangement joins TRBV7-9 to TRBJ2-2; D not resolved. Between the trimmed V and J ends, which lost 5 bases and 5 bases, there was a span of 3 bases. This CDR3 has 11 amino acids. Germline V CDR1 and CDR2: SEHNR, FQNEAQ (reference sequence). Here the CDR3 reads CASSPTGELFF. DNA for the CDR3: TGTGCCAGCAGCCCGACCGGGGAGCTGTTTTTT.

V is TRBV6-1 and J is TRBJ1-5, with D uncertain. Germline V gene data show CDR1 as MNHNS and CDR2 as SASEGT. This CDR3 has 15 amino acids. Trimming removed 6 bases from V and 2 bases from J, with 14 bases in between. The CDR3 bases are TGTGCCAGCAGCTCCCGGACGCGAGGCAATCAGCCCCAGCATTTT. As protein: CASSSRTRGNQPQHF.

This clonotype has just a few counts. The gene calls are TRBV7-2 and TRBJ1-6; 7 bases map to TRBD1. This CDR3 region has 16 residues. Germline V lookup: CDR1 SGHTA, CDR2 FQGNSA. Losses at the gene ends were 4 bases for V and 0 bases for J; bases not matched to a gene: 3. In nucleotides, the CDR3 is TGTGCCAGCAGCTCGGACAGGAGCTCCTATAATTCACCCCTCCACTTT. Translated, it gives CASSSDRSSYNSPLHF.

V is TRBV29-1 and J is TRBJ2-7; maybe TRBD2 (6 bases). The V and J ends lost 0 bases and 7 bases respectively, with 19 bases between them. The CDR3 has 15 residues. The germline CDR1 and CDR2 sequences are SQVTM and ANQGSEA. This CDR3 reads CSVEDRTGDFFEQYF. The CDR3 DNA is TGCAGCGTTGAAGATCGTACGGGAGATTTTTTTGAGCAGTACTTC.

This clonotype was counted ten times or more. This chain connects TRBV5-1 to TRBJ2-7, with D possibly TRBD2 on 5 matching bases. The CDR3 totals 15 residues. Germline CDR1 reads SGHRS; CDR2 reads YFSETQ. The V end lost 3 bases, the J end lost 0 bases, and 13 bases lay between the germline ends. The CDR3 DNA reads TGCGCCAGCAGCTCCCTGGGAGCGGCCTCCTACGAGCAGTACTTC. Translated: CASSSLGAASYEQYF.

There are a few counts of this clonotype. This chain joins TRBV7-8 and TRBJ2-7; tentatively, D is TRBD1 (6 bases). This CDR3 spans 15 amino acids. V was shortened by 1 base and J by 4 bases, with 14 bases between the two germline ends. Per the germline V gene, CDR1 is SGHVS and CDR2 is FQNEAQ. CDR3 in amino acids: CASSLEWGLGYEQYF. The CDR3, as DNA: TGTGCCAGCAGCTTAGAGTGGGGGCTGGGGTACGAGCAGTACTTC.

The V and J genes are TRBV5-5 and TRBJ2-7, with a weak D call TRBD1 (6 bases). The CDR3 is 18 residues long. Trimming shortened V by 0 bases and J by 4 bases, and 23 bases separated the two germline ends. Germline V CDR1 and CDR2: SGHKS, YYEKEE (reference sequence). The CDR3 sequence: CASSLERYRVPRTYEQYF. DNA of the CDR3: TGTGCCAGCAGCTTGGAAAGATACAGGGTCCCCCGAACTTACGAGCAGTACTTC.

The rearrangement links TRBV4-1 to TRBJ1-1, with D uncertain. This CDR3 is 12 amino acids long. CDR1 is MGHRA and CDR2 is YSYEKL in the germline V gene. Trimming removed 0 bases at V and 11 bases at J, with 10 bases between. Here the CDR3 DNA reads TGCGCCAGCAGCCAAGATCGCACTATCGCTTTCTTT. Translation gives CASSQDRTIAFF.

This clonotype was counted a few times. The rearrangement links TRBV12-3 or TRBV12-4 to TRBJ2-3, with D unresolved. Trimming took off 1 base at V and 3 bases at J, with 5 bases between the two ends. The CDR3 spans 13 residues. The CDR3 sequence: CASSLGHTDTQYF. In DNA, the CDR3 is TGTGCCAGCAGTTTAGGTCATACAGATACGCAGTATTTT.

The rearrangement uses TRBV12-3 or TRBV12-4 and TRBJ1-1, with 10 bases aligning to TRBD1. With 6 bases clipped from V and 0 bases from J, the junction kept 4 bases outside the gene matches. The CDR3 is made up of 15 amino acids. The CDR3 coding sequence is TGTGCCAGCAGGGGACAGGGGTCCATGAACACTGAAGCTTTCTTT. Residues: CASRGQGSMNTEAFF.

CDR3 coding DNA: TGTGCCAGCAGTTACGGGACACCCAATCAGCCCCAGCATTTT. Protein sequence: CASSYGTPNQPQHF. The gene calls are TRBV12-3 or TRBV12-4 and TRBJ1-5; tentative D call: TRBD1 (6 bases). CDR3 length equals 14 residues. Trimming took off 4 bases at V and 3 bases at J, with 10 bases between the two ends.

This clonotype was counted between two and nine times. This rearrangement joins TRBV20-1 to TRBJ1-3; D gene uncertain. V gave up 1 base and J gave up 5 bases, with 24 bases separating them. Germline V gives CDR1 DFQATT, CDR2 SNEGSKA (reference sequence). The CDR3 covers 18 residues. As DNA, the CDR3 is TGCAGTGCTAGAGGTTCCGGTGGGAAATCATCGTATCGAAACACCATATATTTT. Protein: CSARGSGGKSSYRNTIYF.

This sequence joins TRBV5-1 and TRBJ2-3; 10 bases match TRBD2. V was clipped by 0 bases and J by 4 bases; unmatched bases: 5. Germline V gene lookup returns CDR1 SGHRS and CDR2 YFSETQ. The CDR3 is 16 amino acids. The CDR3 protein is CASSLGERGGADTQYF. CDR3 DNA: TGCGCCAGCAGCTTGGGAGAGCGGGGGGGTGCAGATACGCAGTATTTT.

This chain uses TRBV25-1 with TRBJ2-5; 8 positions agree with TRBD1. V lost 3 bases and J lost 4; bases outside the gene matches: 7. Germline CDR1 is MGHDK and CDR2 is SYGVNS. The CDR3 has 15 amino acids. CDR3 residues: CASSDHRTGLETQYF. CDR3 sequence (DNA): TGTGCCAGCAGTGACCACCGGACAGGGCTAGAGACCCAGTACTTC.

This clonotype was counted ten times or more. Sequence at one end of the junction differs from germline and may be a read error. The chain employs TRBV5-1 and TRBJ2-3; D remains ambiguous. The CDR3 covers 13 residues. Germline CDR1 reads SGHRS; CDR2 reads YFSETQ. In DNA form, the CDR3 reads TGTGCCAGCAGTTTAACTAGCACAGATACGCAGTATTTT. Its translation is CASSLTSTDTQYF.

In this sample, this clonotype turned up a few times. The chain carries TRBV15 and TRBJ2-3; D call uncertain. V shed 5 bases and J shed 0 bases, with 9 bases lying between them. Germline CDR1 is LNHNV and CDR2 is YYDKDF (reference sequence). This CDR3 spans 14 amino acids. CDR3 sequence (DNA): TGTGCCACCAGCGGTCTTACTAGCACAGATACGCAGTATTTT. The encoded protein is CATSGLTSTDTQYF.

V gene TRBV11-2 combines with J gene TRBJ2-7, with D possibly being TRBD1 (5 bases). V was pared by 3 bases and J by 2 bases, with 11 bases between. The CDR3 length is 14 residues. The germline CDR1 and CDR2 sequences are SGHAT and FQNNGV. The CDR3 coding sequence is TGTGCCAGCAGCTTGATCAGACAGCCCTACGAGCAGTACTTC. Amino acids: CASSLIRQPYEQYF. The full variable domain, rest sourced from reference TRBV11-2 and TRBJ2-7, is EAGVAQSPRYKIIEKRQSVAFWCNPISGHATLYWYQQILGQGPKLLIQFQNNGVVDDSQLPKDRFSAERLKGVDSTLKIQPAKLEDSAVYLCASSLIRQPYEQYFGPGTRLTVT.

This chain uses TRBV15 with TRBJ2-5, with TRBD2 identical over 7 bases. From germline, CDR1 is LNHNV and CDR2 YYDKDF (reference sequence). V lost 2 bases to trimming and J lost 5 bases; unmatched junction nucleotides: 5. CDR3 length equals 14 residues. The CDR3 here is CATSRSGGRETQYF. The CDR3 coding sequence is TGTGCCACCAGCAGATCGGGAGGCCGGGAGACCCAGTACTTC.

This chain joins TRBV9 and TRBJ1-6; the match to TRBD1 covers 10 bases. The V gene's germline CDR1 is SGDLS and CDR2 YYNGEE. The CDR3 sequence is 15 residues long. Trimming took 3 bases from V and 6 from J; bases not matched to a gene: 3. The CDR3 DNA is TGTGCCAGCAGCGCCGGGACAGGGGTTAATTCACCCCTCCACTTT. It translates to CASSAGTGVNSPLHF.

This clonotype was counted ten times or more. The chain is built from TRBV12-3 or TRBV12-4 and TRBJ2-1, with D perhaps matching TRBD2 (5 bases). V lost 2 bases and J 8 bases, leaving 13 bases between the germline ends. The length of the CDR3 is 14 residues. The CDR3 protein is CASSLSGSGDEQFF. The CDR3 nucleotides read TGTGCCAGCAGTTTAAGTGGGAGTGGGGATGAGCAGTTCTTC.

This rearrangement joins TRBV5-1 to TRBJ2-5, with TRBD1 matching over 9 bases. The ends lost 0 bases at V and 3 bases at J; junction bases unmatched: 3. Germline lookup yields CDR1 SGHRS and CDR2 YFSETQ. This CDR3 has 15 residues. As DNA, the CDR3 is TGCGCCAGCAGCTTGGATTGGGACAGGGAAGAGACCCAGTACTTC. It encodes CASSLDWDREETQYF.

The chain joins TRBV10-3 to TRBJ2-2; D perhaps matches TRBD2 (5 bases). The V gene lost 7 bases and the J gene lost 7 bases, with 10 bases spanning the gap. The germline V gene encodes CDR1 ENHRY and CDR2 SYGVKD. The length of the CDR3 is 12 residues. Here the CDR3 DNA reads TGTGCCATCACGGGAAAGGTCGGGGAGCTGTTTTTT. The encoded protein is CAITGKVGELFF.

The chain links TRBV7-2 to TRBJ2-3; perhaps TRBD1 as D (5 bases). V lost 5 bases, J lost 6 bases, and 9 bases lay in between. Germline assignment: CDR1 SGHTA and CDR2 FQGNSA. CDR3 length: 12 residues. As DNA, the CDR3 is TGTGCCAGCAGCGCACAGGAGGATACGCAGTATTTT. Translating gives CASSAQEDTQYF.

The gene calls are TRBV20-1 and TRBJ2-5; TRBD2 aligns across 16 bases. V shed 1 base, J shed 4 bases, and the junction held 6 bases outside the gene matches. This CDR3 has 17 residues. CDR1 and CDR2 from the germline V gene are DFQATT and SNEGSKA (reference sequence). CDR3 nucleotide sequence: TGCAGTGCTAGAGCGGGACTAGCGGGAGGGCCTAGAGAGACCCAGTACTTC. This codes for CSARAGLAGGPRETQYF.

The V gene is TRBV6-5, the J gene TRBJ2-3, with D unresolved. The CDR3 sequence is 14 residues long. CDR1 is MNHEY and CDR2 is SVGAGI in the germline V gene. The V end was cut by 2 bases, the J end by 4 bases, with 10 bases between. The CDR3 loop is CASSYREDADTQYF. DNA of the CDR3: TGTGCCAGCAGTTACAGGGAAGATGCAGATACGCAGTATTTT.

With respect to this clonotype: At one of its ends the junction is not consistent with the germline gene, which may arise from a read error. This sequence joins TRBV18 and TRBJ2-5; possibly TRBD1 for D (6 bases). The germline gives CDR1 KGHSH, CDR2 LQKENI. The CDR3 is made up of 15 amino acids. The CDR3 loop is CASSPPSLGGTRSAF. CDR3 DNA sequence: TGTGCCAGCTCACCCCCCTCCCTGGGTGGGACACGATCTGCATTC.

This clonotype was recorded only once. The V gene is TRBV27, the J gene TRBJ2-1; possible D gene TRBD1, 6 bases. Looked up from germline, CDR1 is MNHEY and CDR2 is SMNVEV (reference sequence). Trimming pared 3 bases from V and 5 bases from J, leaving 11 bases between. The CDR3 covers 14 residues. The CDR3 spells CASSFLPGDNEQFF. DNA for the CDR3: TGTGCCAGCAGTTTCCTCCCAGGGGACAATGAGCAGTTCTTC.

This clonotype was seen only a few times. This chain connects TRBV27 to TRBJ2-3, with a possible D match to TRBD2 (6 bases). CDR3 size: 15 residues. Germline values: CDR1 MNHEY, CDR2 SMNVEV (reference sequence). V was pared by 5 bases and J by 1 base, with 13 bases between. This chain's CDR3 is CASSLPGGGTDTQYF. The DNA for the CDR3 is TGTGCCAGCAGTCTCCCTGGCGGGGGCACAGATACGCAGTATTTT.

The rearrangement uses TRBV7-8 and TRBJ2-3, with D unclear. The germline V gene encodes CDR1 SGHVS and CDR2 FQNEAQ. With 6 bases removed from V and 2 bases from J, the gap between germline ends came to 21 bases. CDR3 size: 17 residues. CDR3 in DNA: TGTGCCAGCAGAACAAATTTAGACCGACGCTTCACAGATACGCAGTATTTT. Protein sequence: CASRTNLDRRFTDTQYF.

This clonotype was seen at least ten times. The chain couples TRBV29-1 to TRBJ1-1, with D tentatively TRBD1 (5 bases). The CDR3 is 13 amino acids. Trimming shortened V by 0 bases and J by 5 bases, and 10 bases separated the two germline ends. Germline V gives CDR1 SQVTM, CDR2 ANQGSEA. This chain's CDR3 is CSVEEGRWTEAFF. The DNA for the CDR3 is TGCAGCGTTGAAGAGGGGCGGTGGACTGAAGCTTTCTTT.

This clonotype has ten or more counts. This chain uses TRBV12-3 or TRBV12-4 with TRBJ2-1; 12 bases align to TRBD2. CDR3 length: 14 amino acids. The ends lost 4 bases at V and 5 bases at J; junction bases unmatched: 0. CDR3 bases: TGTGCCAGCAGTTCTAGCGGGGGGGACAATGAGCAGTTCTTC. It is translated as CASSSSGGDNEQFF.

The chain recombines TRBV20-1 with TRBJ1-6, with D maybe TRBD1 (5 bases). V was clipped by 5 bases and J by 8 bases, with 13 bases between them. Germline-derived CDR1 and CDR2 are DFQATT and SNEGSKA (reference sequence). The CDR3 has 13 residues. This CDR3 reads CSASLGVDSPLHF. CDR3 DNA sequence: TGCAGTGCTTCGTTAGGGGTCGATTCACCCCTCCACTTT.